This TCR beta chain is drawn from a study of OX40 agonist ivuxolimab in advanced cancers. As for the study in general: The treatment was a fully human IgG2 OX40 agonist, ivuxolimab. While on treatment, patients had intravenous ivuxolimab at 0.01 to 10 mg/kg every 2 weeks.

TCRdb keeps only in-frame clones here, not all; method: immunoSEQ multiplex PCR. The table lists around 30,000 clones, roughly four fifths of them singletons. Trimming cost V 4 bases and J 2 bases; bases outside gene matches: 12. CDR1 and CDR2 (germline): MGHDK, SYGVNS. The CDR3 extends over 17 amino acids. In the case of this clone: Its target is not known.

Study-wide findings and caveats: Among the nonresponders, some also had low normalized T-cell clonal expansion. Low clonal expansion, among the lowest seen, marked partial responders at 0.1-3.0 mg/kg.

The sequencing here drew on CD4+ or CD8+ T cells sorted from blood, taken in a trial of the OX40 agonist ivuxolimab. The TCR originated in an adult with an advanced solid tumor such as melanoma, head and neck, liver or kidney cancer. This chain uses TRBV25-1 with TRBJ1-2; TRBD1 aligns across 8 bases. CDR3 sequence reads: CASSAKAGTGTNYGYTF. CDR3 coding DNA: TGTGCCAGCAGTGCTAAGGCCGGGACAGGAACCAACTATGGCTACACCTTC.